This T cell receptor (beta chain) was documented in a study of beta chain features in type 1 diabetes. This clone appeared a few times. Sequencing targeted expressed TCRB transcripts, as all isolated RNA had been reverse transcribed. Libraries were prepared by immunoSEQ multiplex PCR; TCRdb keeps only in-frame clonotypes and omits some of them. The sample has a few hundred thousand clones, over 7.5% seen once. V shed 3 bases, J shed 8 bases, and the junction held 11 bases outside the gene matches. This CDR3 comprises 16 residues. Per germline, CDR1 SGDLS and CDR2 YYNGEE. The TCR comes from a young woman in good health. V and J are TRBV9 and TRBJ1-2, with 12 bases that match TRBD1. Input material: naive CD4+ T cells from blood. CDR3 in amino acids: CASSAQKGTGGDGYTF. The CDR3 bases are TGTGCCAGCAGCGCCCAAAAGGGGACAGGGGGCGACGGCTACACCTTC.